This T cell receptor (beta chain) comes out of a study of CD8 T cells in ankylosing spondylitis. Broader study findings: Ankylosing spondylitis blood appeared to be characterized by a TCR beta motif of under 10 highly homologous variants. As reported, disease-linked clones showed significant enrichment in matched ankylosing spondylitis synovial fluid. Disease-linked clones were CD8+ and relatively rare in peripheral blood.

The authors made TCR beta libraries by quantitative 5'-RACE with molecular barcodes. A single record per CDR3 protein comes from TCRdb applying MiXCR to the 5' RACE reads. Among approximately 90,000 distinct CDR3 sequences listed, roughly 8.3% were seen once. Germline CDR1 and CDR2: SGHTA and FQGTGA. This CDR3 has 17 amino acids. V was clipped by 0 bases and J by 5 bases; unmatched bases: 10. This clonotype was counted ten times or more. The antigen is undetermined. Sequencing input: blood, either unsorted or a sorted T cell fraction (not recorded which). The source is a male donor with ankylosing spondylitis or in good health (not recorded which). The chain joins TRBV7-3 to TRBJ2-1; 7 bases agree with TRBD1. CDR3 bases: TGTGCCAGCAGCTTAACAGGTATTTGGGACAGCAACAATGAGCAGTTCTTC. Amino acids: CASSLTGIWDSNNEQFF.